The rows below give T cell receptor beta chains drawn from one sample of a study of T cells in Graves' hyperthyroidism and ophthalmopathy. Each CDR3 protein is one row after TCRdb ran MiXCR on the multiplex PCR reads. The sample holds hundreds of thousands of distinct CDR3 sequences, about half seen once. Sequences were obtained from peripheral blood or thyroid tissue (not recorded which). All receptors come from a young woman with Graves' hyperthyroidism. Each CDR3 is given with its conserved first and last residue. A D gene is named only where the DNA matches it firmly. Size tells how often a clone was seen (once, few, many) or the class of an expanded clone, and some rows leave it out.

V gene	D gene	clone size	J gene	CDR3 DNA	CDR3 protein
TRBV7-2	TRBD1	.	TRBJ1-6	TGCGCCAGCAGCCGGCTGGACAGGGCGCCAAATTCACCCCTCCACTTT	CASSRLDRAPNSPLHF
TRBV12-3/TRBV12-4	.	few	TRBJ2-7	TGTGCCAGCAGTCTCAGCCTTGTCGGGCAGTACTTC	CASSLSLVGQYF
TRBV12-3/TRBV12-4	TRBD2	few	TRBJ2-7	TGTGCCAGCAGTCGCCCGGGACTAGCGGGGCAAGAGCAGTACTTC	CASSRPGLAGQEQYF
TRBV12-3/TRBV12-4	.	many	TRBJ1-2	TGTGCCAGCACCCGACAGACCAACTATGGCTACACCTTC	CASTRQTNYGYTF
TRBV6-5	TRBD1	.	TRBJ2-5	TGTGCCAGCAGTCGTGGACAGGGGGCACGGGAGACCCAGTACTTC	CASSRGQGARETQYF
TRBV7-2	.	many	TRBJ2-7	TGTGCCAGCAGCCAGGGGACTGTGCAGTACTTC	CASSQGTVQYF
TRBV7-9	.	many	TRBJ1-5	TGTGCCAGCAGCCCCCATGCGGATAGCAATCAGCCCCAGCATTTT	CASSPHADSNQPQHF
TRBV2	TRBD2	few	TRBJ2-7	TGTGCCAGGGGACTAACCCACTCCTACGAGCAGTACTTC	CARGLTHSYEQYF
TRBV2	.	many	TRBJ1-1	TGTGCCAGCAAGTGGGCAAACACTGAAGCTTTCTTT	CASKWANTEAFF
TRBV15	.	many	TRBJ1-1	TGTGCCACCAGCAGGATGGGAAGTCGGAACACTGAAGCTTTCTTT	CATSRMGSRNTEAFF
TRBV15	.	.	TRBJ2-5	TGTGCCACCAGCGAGCAGGGTCCCGAGGCCCAGTACTTC	CATSEQGPEAQYF
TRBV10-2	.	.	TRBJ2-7	TGTGCCAGCAGCCTAATTGGGTTGGGCTACGAGCAGTACTTC	CASSLIGLGYEQYF
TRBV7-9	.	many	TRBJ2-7	TGTGCCAGCAGCCCCCGGACTGGCGAGCAGTACTTC	CASSPRTGEQYF
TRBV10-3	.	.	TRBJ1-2	TGTGCCATCAGGGGAGACAGAAGCTATGGCTACACCTTC	CAIRGDRSYGYTF
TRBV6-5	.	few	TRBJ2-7	TGTGCCAGCAGTTACTCAGGGTACAACTACGAGCAGTACTTC	CASSYSGYNYEQYF
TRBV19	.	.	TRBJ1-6	TGTGCCAGTAGTATACCGGGCAGCTCCTATAATTCACCCCTCCACTTT	CASSIPGSSYNSPLHF
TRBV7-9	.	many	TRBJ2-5	TGTGCCAGCAGCTTCCCCAGTCAAGAGACCCAGTACTTC	CASSFPSQETQYF
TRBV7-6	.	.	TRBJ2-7	TGTGCCAGCAGCTCTACCTGGGGGGACGAGCAGTACTTC	CASSSTWGDEQYF
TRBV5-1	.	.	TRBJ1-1	TGCGCCAGCAGCCGGTGGGGGTGGGGCACTGAAGCTTTCTTT	CASSRWGWGTEAFF
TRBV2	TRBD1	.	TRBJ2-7	TGTGCCAGTGGGGACAGGCCGCAGCAGTACTTC	CASGDRPQQYF
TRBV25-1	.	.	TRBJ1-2	TGTGCCAGCAGTGAACCAGACAGGCTAGCCACGTATGGCTACACCTTC	CASSEPDRLATYGYTF
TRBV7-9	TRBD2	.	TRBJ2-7	TGCGCCAGCAGCCAAGTAGATTGGAGCGGGAGGGACTGCTACGAGCAGTACTTC	CASSQVDWSGRDCYEQYF
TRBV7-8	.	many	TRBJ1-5	TGTGCCAGCAGCGAGTGGGCGAATAGCAATCAGCCCCAGCATTTT	CASSEWANSNQPQHF
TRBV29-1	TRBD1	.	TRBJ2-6	TGCAGCGTCCAGACAGGGGCCTACGTCCTGACTTTC	CSVQTGAYVLTF
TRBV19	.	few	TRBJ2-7	TGTGCCAGTAGTATTACGAGACTCGCCTCGGAGCAGTACTTC	CASSITRLASEQYF
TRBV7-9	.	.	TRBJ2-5	TGTGCCAGCAACCAGAGGGGGGAGTACCAAGAGACCCAGTACTTC	CASNQRGEYQETQYF
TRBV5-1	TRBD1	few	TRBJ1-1	TGCGCCAGCAGCGTAGACAGGGCCCCTGAAGCTTTCTTT	CASSVDRAPEAFF
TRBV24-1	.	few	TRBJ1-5	TGTGCCACCCGAGATCCCGTTAGCAATCAGCCCCAGCATTTT	CATRDPVSNQPQHF
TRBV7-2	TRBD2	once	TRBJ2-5	TGCGCCAGCAGCCGGGGAAGCGGGAGGAGTCAAGAGACCCAGTACTTC	CASSRGSGRSQETQYF
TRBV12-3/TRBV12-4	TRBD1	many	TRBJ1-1	TGTGCCAGCAGCCCGGACAGGGCGACTGAAGCTTTCTTT	CASSPDRATEAFF
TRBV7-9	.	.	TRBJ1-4	TGTGCCAGCAGCTTAGATCGCCCCCGGGGGTTAAATGAAAAACTGTTTTTT	CASSLDRPRGLNEKLFF
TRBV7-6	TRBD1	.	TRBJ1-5	TGTGCCAGCAGCTTAGGGGGGACAGGGTATCAGCCCCAGCATTTT	CASSLGGTGYQPQHF
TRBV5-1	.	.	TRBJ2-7	TGCGCCAGCAGCTTGGGAGCCACCGGCGAGCAGTACTTC	CASSLGATGEQYF
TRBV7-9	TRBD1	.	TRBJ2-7	TGTGCCAGCAGCGGACCGAGGGACAGAGACTCCTACGAGCAGTACTTC	CASSGPRDRDSYEQYF
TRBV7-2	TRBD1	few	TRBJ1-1	TGTGCCAGCAGCCAGAGACAGGGGAGTACTGAAGCTTTCTTT	CASSQRQGSTEAFF
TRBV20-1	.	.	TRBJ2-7	TGCAGTGCTAGGGAGGGCCCCTCCTACGAGCAGTACTTC	CSAREGPSYEQYF
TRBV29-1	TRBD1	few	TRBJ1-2	TGCAGCGTTCAGACAGGGGACTATGGCTACACCTTC	CSVQTGDYGYTF
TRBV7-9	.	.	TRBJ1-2	TGTGCCAGCAGCTTTGTCGGACAGAACTCCTATGGCTACACCTTC	CASSFVGQNSYGYTF
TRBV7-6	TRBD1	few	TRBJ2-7	TGTGCCAGCAGCCGGACCGGGACAGGGGTCTACGAGCAGTACTTC	CASSRTGTGVYEQYF
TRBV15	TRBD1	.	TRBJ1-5	TGTGCCACCAGCAGCGGCGACAGGGGCTATAGCAATCAGCCCCAGCATTTT	CATSSGDRGYSNQPQHF
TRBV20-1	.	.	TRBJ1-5	TGCAGTGCTAGGACCTTTGGGGAGGAGTATAGCAATCAGCCCCAGCATTTT	CSARTFGEEYSNQPQHF
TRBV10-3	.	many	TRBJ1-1	TGTGCCATCAGTGATGACGACTTTGAAGCTTTCTTT	CAISDDDFEAFF
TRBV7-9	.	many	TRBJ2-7	TGTGCCAGCAGCTTAGGAATCTCCTACGAGCAGTACTTC	CASSLGISYEQYF
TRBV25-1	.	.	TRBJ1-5	TGTGCCAGCAGTGAACAGGGGTACAATCAGCCCCAGCATTTT	CASSEQGYNQPQHF
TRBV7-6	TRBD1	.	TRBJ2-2	TGTACCAGCAGCCCATGGACAGGGGACACCGGGGAGCTGTTTTTT	CTSSPWTGDTGELFF
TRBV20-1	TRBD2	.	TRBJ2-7	TGCAGTGCTAGAGTCAATAGCGGGAGGGCCAACGAGCAGTACTTC	CSARVNSGRANEQYF
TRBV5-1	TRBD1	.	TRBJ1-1	TGCGCCAGCAGCGGCACAGGGACAGTCACTGAAGCTTTCTTT	CASSGTGTVTEAFF
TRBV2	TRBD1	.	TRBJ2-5	TGTGCCAGCAGTTACCAGGGGGAACAAGAGACCCAGTACTTC	CASSYQGEQETQYF
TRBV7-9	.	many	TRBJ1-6	TGTGCCAGCAGCTTCCAGGATTCACCCCTCCACTTT	CASSFQDSPLHF
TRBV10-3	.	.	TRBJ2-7	TGTGCCAGCAGCTTAGCGCCGGAGTTCTCCTACGAGCAGTACTTC	CASSLAPEFSYEQYF
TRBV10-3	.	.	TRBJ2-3	TGTGCCATCAGTGAGAGGGGGGCCCAAGATACGCAGTATTTT	CAISERGAQDTQYF
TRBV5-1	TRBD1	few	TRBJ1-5	TGCGCCAGCAGCTTATCGGGACAGTTAAATCAGCCCCAGCATTTT	CASSLSGQLNQPQHF
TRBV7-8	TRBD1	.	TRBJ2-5	TGTGCCAGCAGCTCCAACAGGGGACAAGAGACCCAGTACTTC	CASSSNRGQETQYF
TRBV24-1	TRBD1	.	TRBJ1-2	TGTGCCACCAGGCCCGGGACAGGGGGCTATGGCTACACCTTC	CATRPGTGGYGYTF
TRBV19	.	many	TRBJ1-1	TGTGCCAGTAGTAGAGCGGGTAACACTGAAGCTTTCTTT	CASSRAGNTEAFF
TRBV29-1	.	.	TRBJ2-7	TGCAGCGTTTGGAGTGGGAAGGACGAGCAGTACTTC	CSVWSGKDEQYF
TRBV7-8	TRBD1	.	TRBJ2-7	TGTGCCAGCACCCCGGACAGGGGGCTTGGGGAGCAGTACTTC	CASTPDRGLGEQYF
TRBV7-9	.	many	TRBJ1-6	TGTGCCAGCAGACCGGGCCTTGGGAGTTCACCCCTCCACTTT	CASRPGLGSSPLHF
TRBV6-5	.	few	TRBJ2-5	TGTGCCAGCAGTTACTCTACCCGAGGAGAGACCCAGTACTTC	CASSYSTRGETQYF